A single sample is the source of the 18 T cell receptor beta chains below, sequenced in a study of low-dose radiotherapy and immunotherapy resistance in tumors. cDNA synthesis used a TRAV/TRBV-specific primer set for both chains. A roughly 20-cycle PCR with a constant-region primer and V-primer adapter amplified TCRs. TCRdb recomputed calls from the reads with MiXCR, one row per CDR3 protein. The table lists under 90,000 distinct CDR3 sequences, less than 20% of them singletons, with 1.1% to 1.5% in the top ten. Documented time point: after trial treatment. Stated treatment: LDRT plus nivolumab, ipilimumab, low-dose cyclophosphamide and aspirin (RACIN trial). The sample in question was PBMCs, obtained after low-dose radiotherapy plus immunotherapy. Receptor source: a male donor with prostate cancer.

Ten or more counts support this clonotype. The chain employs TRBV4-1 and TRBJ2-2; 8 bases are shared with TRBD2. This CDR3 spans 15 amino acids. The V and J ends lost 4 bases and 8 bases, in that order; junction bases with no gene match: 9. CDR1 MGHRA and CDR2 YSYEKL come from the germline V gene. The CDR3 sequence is CASSLYGLAAGELFF. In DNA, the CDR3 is TGCGCCAGCAGCCTATACGGACTAGCTGCGGGGGAGCTGTTTTTT.

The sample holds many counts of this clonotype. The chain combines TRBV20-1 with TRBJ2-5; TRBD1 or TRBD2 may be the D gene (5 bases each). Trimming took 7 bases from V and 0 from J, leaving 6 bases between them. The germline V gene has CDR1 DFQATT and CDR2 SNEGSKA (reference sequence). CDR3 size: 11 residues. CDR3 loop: CSGGYQETQYF. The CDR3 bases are TGCAGTGGGGGGTACCAAGAGACCCAGTACTTC.

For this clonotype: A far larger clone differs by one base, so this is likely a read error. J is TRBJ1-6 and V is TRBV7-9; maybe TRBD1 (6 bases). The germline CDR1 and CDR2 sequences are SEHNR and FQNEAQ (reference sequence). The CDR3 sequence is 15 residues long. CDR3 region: CAGSTATGSNSPLHF. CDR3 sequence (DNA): TGTGCCGGCAGCACTGCTACAGGGTCCAATTCACCCCTCCACTTT.

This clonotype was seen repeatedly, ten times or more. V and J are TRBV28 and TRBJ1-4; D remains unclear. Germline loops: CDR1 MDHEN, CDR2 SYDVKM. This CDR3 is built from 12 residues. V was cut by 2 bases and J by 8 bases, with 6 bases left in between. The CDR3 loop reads CASSLVQEKLFF. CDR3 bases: TGTGCCAGCAGTTTAGTTCAGGAAAAACTGTTTTTT.

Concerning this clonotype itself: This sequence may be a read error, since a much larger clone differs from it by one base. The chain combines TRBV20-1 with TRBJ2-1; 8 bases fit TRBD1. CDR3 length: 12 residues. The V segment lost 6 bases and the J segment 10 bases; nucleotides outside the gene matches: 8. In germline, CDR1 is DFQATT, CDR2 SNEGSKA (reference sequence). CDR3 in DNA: TGCAGTGCGGGACAGGCTAGGCGCGAGCAGTTCTTC. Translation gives CSAGQARREQFF.

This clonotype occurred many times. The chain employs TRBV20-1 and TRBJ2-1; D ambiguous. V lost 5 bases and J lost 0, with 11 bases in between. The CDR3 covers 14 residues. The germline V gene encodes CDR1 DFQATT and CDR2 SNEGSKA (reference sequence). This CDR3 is CSARAATSYNEQFF. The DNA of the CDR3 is TGCAGTGCTCGAGCCGCGACCTCCTACAATGAGCAGTTCTTC.

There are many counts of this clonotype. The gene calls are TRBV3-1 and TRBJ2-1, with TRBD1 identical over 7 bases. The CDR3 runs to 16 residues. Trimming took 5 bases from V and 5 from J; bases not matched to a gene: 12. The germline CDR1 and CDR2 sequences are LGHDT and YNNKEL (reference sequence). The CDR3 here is CASSADGGQLNNEQFF. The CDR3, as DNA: TGTGCCAGCAGCGCGGATGGGGGACAGCTTAACAATGAGCAGTTCTTC.

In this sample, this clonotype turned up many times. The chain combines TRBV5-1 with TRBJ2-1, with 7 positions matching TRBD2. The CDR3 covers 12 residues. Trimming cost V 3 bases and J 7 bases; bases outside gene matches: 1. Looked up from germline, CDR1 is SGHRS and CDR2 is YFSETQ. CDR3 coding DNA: TGCGCCAGCAGCTCGGGACTAAATGAGCAGTTCTTC. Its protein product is CASSSGLNEQFF.

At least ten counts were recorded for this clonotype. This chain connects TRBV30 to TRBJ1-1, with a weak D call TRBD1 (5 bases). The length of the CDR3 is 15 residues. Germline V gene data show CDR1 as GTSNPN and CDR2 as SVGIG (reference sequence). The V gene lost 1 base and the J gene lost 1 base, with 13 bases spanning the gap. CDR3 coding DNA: TGTGCCTGGAGTGCCCTTGGTGGGGCGAACACTGAAGCTTTCTTT. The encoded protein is CAWSALGGANTEAFF.

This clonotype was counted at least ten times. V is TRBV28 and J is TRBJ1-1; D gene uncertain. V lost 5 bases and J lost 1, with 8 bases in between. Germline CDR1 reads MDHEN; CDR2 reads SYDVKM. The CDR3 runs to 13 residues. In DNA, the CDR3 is TGTGCCAGCAGTCTAACGAGGAACACTGAAGCTTTCTTT. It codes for CASSLTRNTEAFF.

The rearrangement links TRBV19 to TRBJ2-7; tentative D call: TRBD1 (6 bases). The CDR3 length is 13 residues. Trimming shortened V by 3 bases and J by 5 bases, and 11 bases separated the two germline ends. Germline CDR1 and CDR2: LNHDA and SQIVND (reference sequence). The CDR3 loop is CASSMTGENEQYF. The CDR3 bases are TGTGCCAGTAGTATGACAGGTGAAAACGAGCAGTACTTC.

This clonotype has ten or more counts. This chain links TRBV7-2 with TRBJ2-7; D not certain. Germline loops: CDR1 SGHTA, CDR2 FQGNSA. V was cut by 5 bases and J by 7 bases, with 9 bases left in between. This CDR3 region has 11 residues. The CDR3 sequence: CASSATFEQYF. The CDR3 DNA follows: TGTGCCAGCAGCGCAACGTTTGAGCAGTACTTC.

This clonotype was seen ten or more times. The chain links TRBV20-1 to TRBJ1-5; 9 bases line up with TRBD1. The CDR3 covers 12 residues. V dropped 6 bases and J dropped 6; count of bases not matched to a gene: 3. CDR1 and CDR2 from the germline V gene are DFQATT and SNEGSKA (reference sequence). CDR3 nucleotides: TGCAGTGCCTACAGGGGGCTTCAGCCCCAGCATTTT. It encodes CSAYRGLQPQHF.

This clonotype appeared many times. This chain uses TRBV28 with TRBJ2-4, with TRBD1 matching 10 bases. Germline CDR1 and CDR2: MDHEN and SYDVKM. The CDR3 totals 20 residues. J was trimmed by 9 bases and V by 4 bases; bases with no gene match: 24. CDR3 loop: CASSSPNPPGGWGQGRIQYF. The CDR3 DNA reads TGTGCCAGCAGTTCACCTAATCCCCCCGGTGGCTGGGGACAGGGGCGCATTCAGTACTTC.

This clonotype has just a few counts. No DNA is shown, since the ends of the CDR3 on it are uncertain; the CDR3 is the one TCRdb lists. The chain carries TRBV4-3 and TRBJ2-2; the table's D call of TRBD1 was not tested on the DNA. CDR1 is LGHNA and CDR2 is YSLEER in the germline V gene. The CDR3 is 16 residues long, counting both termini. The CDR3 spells CASRSPRDPTPGSCFF.

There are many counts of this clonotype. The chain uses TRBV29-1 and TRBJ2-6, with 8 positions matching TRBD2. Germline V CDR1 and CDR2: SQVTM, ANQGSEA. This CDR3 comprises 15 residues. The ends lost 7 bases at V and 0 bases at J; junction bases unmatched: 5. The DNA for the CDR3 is TGCAGCGCTGCCCGGGGGGGCTCTGGGGCCAACGTCCTGACTTTC. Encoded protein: CSAARGGSGANVLTF.

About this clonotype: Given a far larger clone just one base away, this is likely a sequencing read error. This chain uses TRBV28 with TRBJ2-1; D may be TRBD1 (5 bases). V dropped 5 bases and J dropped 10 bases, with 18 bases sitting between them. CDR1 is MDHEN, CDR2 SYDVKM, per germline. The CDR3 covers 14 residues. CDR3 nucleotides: TGTGCCAGCAGTCCCGCCCACAGGACCTACGAGCAGTTCTTC. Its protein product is CASSPAHRTYEQFF.

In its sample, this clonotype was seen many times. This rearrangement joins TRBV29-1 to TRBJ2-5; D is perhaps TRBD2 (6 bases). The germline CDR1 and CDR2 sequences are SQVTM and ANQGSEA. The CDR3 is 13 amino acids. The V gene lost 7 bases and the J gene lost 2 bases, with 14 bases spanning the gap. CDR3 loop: CSGGAASQETQYF. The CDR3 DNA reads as TGCAGCGGCGGGGCAGCCTCACAAGAGACCCAGTACTTC.